This TCR beta chain emerged from a study of cytomegalovirus exposure and HLA in healthy donors (dated by TCRdb to the late 2010s). Regarding the study in general: An earlier analysis of approximately 640 of the donors reported roughly 300 Gb of sequence data and 120 million or so unique TCR beta sequences from about 200 million T cells. The number of donors typed differed by locus, with roughly 620-630 for A, B, C, DRB1 and DQB1, roughly 520 for DQA1, under 610 for DPA1, and 400 to 490 for DPB1. Along with the roughly 700-subject first cohort, a separate validation cohort of about 110 different subjects was used. Every repertoire in the discovery cohort had been generated on one and the same sequencing platform. The study profiled the T cell repertoires of 500 to 800 subjects by immunosequencing and related them to cytomegalovirus serostatus. High-throughput TCR immunosequencing, statistical association of individual TCRs with disease status, and machine learning were combined to predict cytomegalovirus infection status. The genetic ancestry cluster associated with self-reported Caucasian donors included over 65% of the roughly 360 genotyped donors. Rather than drawing on any new phenotypic data, the later analysis identified candidate immune exposures from TCR beta sequences and the way those sequences occurred across donors. Both class I and class II loci were covered by HLA typing, at four-digit resolution. The study was designed to test whether signatures of past pathogen exposure could be identified by cataloging public T cell receptors. Four or five DR-DQ haplotypes were handled as single units for association and clustering because linkage in the cohort was strong. Roughly 290 gigabases of sequencing data and around 85 million unique TCR sequences made up an early release that covered some 640 HLA-typed donors. A later genetic analysis took genome-wide SNP genotypes for about 55% of the 666 donors and used that subset as a discovery cohort. A later analysis re-examined previously published TCR beta repertoires from 500 to 700 donors and added high-resolution HLA genotyping to investigate patterns of TCR occurrence. To decide whether each TCR beta V gene segment behaved as functional or pseudogenic, an earlier analysis of fewer than 750 of the donors relied on high-throughput TCR beta sequencing. On average, over 200,000 unique TCR beta nucleotide sequences were sequenced per donor among a few hundred genotyped donors of the cohort, with 15% to 20% of those sequences being non-productive. Donor age, sex, ethnicity and CMV serostatus were compiled together with the repertoire data.

The CDR3 starts with the cysteine, ends with the phenylalanine, and has 15 residues. Only CDR3 DNA remains: 45 bases, in frame from the first base. CDR1 SGHRS and CDR2 YFSETQ were looked up in the germline V gene. Trimming leaves V shorter by 2 bases and J shorter by 3 bases, with the junction holding 5 bases beyond the gene matches. The cohort comprised under 700 healthy bone marrow donors. Cohort members were all nominally healthy when sampled, although unrecorded immune exposures were likely present. The donor was CMV seropositive and was included in the group of 250 to 300 seropositive cohort members. Every donor gave a peripheral blood sample, and the peripheral blood mononuclear cells from that sample were used for TCR beta sequencing. Genomic DNA extraction from the blood cell samples was performed with the Qiagen DNeasy Blood Extraction Kit. The investigation overall reported the following: Linkage disequilibrium might explain the correlated functional status among segregating V segments, but an unknown experimental factor could not be excluded. A few of the identified cytomegalovirus-associated TCR beta chains were confirmed in vitro to be specific for cytomegalovirus antigens. At a false discovery rate of 0.05, a later analysis linked about 16,000 TCR beta sequences to specific HLA alleles. Assigning TCR associations to individual alleles was difficult when HLA alleles, especially DR and DQ, strongly co-occurred. In an earlier analysis of about 600 of the donors, most TCR beta V segments appeared in productive rearrangements about 87% or about 30% of the time, broadly matching IMGT annotations. Because counts were too low, about 15 rarely observed V segments, including chromosome 9 orphons, were left out of the earlier analysis of 500 to 750 of the donors. The only immune exposure information available for the cohort was CMV serostatus. A later analysis found that most CMV-associated TCR beta chains appeared HLA-restricted, with HLA associations seemingly driven largely by CMV exposure. A later genetic analysis associated a missense DCLRE1C variant with V-gene and J-gene trimming of TCR beta chains, and an independent cohort replicated the association. A further reported finding was that TCR beta sequences accurately predicted the HLA-A and HLA-B alleles for most subjects in the first cohort. In a later analysis, the rate of TCR association differed among HLA loci, with DRB1 alleles having the most associated TCRs and HLA-C alleles having the fewest. According to a later genetic analysis, donors in an Asian-associated ancestry cluster had fewer N-insertions in productive TCRs than the roughly 670-donor mean. Sequencing depth was assumed to be roughly uniform across donors in the presence/absence analyses, though that assumption may not hold. The authors suggested that the approach could potentially be extended to other disease states and immunological phenotypes. The 87-base-pair reads could not distinguish some IMGT-functional V segments, including TRBV6-2 and TRBV6-3, so those segments were excluded. In the study, some 160 TCR beta chains were listed as associated with cytomegalovirus. In a later analysis, HLA-associated TCR beta chains were found to be more clonally expanded and to have lower generation probabilities than equally common non-associated chains. Most TCR sequences were seen in very few donors, while some public TCRs were found in many individuals. HLA typing was unavailable for some donors at each locus, so association tests used only the typed subset. A group of highly shared sequence variants was considered likely to be a technical artifact of the sequencing pipeline. The classifier was reported to diagnose cytomegalovirus status with high specificity and sensitivity in both the original and validation cohorts. A later analysis reported that several top co-occurrence clusters appeared linked to parvovirus B19, influenza, CMV and Epstein-Barr virus. In this cohort, only TCR beta chains were sequenced, and detectable features were limited by the absence of alpha or paired-chain data.

The protocol used for the library was the immunoSEQ multiplex PCR assay. A mixture of 60 forward primers for TCR Vbeta segments and 13 reverse primers for TCR Jbeta segments was used in the multiplex PCR. A multiplex PCR assay on genomic DNA amplified the CDR3 region of rearranged TCR beta genes. The amplified TCR beta libraries were sequenced on the Illumina HiSeq System as 87-base-pair reads. Concerning the study's data processing: A later analysis tallied 75 million to 95 million unique TCR beta chains across the 610 or so repertoires, and approximately 12 million of those chains were shared by two or more donors. Raw reads were error-corrected and collapsed into unique sequences with a nearest-neighbor algorithm that merged closely related sequences to remove PCR and sequencing errors. Alignment of CDR3 sequences to IMGT reference sequences was used to assign V, D and J gene segments. For a sequence to be retained, a match of at least six nucleotides was required to both a V gene segment and a J gene segment. Rearrangements were classified as productive when the CDR3 lacked stop codons and remained in frame with V and J, and all other rearrangements were classified as non-productive. CDR3 was defined by IMGT convention, running from the second conserved V-encoded cysteine to the conserved J-encoded phenylalanine. The earlier analysis of approximately 500 of the donors excluded sequences that lacked an unambiguous match to a single V gene segment. An earlier analysis of a few hundred of the donors classified V segments as functional when productive rearrangements were above 56.7% and as segregating when the standard deviation between donors was above 5%. A statistical classification framework was developed to diagnose cytomegalovirus status using the catalog of TCR beta chain sequences. V and J gene assignment, in a later analysis, came from comparing TCR nucleotide sequences with IMGT/GENE-DB human TR gene sequences. The TCRdist pipeline was used in a later analysis to assign CDR3 sequences and most-parsimonious VDJ recombination scenarios. A later analysis defined each TCR beta chain by its CDR3 amino acid sequence plus V-gene family, and excluded reads lacking a unique V-gene family. As a way to deal with suspected cross-contamination and a sequencing artifact, a later analysis dropped 592 nucleotide sequences that were highly shared and had low generation probability. In a later analysis, a clonal expansion index for each public chain was calculated from normalized within-repertoire ranks of inferred template counts. A later analysis computed generation probabilities with a VDJ recombination model fitted to out-of-frame rearrangements, and checked the results against IGoR. In a later analysis, TCR-TCR, TCR-HLA and TCR-CMV co-occurrence was scored with hypergeometric tests, and a repertoire-size bias correction was applied to TCR pairs. To estimate false discovery rates, a later analysis permuted the HLA or CMV assignments 20 times. A later analysis grouped co-occurring TCRs with DBSCAN, adding TCRdist sequence similarity when clustering within HLA-allele-positive subsets. Co-occurrence clustering excluded repertoires with fewer than 30,000 or more than 120,000 public chains, plus five with anomalous nucleotide sharing. Entries here come from immuneACCESS through TCRdb and include only in-frame sequences with V and J called. Some clones fail to appear in such tables; in the studies checked, an unresolved V gene covers under half of the shortfall, and the cause of the remainder is unknown. The D gene and trimming were derived from the DNA, and the V and J assignments and clone size from that table. The sample profile shows approximately 110,000 clones; 65% to 80% of them were found once. The ten top clones hold over 10% of the sample.

As concerns this clone: Its specific antigen is unknown. No clone much larger than this one lies a single base away; base qualities are absent.

This chain is built from TRBV5-1 and TRBJ1-5; TRBD1 agrees with 7 junctional bases. The source material was PBMCs. This receptor was taken from a woman aged 35 to 49 in good health and CMV-seropositive. In nucleotide form, the sequence is TGCGCCAGCAGCTTATACGGACAGGACAATCAGCCCCAGCATTTT. It codes for CASSLYGQDNQPQHF. Supplemented by the reference TRBV5-1 and TRBJ1-5 proteins around the CDR3, the complete variable domain is KAGVTQTPRYLIKTRGQQVTLSCSPISGHRSVSWYQQTPGQGLQFLFEYFSETQRNKGNFPGRFSGRQFSNSRSEMNVSTLELGDSALYLCASSLYGQDNQPQHFGDGTRLSIL.